This TCR beta chain was recorded in a study of cytomegalovirus exposure and HLA in healthy donors. On the study more broadly: In terms of ancestry, the Caucasian-associated cluster contained about 80% of the roughly 360 genotyped donors.

This PCR relied on a set of 60 Vbeta primers and 13 Jbeta primers. Using immunoSEQ multiplex PCR, the repertoire was profiled, and TCRdb retains in-frame clones only, with some absent. The sample has over 150,000 clones, around 77% seen once; the top ten hold approximately 1.3%. As for this clone: Antigen specificity is unknown.

General study results and limits: Exclusion as indistinguishable affected some V segments, including TRBV6-2 and TRBV6-3. Later analysis showed most CMV-associated TCR beta chains appearing HLA-restricted.

This CDR3 has 13 amino acids. V lost 5 bases to trimming and J lost 4 bases, with 12 bases between them. CDR1 and CDR2 from the germline V gene are SGHAT and FQNNGV. The J gene is TRBJ2-7, the V gene TRBV11-2; tentative D call: TRBD1 (6 bases). The receptor was isolated from a man aged 55 to 70 in good health and CMV-seronegative. Input material: PBMCs. The CDR3 region has the DNA TGTGCCAGCAGCAACAGGGACGATTACGAGCAGTACTTC. It is translated as CASSNRDDYEQYF.